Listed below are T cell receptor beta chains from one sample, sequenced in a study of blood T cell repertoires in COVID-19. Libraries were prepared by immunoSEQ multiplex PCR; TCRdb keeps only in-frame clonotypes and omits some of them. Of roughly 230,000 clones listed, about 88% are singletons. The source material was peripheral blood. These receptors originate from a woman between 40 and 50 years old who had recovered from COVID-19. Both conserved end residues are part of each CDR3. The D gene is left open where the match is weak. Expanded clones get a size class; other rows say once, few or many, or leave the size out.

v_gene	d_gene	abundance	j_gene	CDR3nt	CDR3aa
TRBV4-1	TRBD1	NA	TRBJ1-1	TGCGCCAGCAGCCACGGGACAGGCCTACTCCCGGAAGCTTTCTTT	CASSHGTGLLPEAFF
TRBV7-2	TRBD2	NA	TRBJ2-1	TGTGCCAGCAGCTTCAGGACTAGCGGGAGGGTGTACAATGAGCAGTTCTTC	CASSFRTSGRVYNEQFF
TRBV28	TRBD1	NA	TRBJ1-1	TGTGCCAGTGAGGACAGGGTGACTGAAGCTTTCTTT	CASEDRVTEAFF
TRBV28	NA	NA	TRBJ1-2	TGTGCCAGCAGTTTGAGATCTGGCTACACCTTC	CASSLRSGYTF
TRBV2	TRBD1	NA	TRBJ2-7	TGTGCCAGCACCCGTGTCGGGACAGGTCCCTACGAGCAGTACTTC	CASTRVGTGPYEQYF
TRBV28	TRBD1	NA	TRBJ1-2	TGTGCCAGCAGTAACCCCAATTCCGGGACAGGACCTGGCTACACCTTC	CASSNPNSGTGPGYTF
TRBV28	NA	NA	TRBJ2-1	TGTGCCAGCAGCGTGACTCCTGACTCTTACAATGAGCAGTTCTTC	CASSVTPDSYNEQFF
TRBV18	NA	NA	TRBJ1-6	TGTGCCAGCTCACCACCGTTCCCCGATTCACCCCTCCACTTT	CASSPPFPDSPLHF
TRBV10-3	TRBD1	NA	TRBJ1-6	TGTGCCATCAGTTTTACAGGGGGCGATTCACCCCTCCACTTT	CAISFTGGDSPLHF
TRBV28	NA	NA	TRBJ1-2	TGTGCCAGCAGTTCATCAGGCCTTGGGTTCTATGGCTACACCTTC	CASSSSGLGFYGYTF
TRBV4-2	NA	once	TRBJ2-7	TGTGCCAGCAGCCAAGATGGCTGGGGCAGTCCCAGGGAGCAGTACTTC	CASSQDGWGSPREQYF
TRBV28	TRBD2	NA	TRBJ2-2	TGTGCCAGCTTCATGGGACTAGCGGAAACCGGGGAGCTGTTTTTT	CASFMGLAETGELFF
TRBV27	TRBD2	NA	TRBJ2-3	TGTGCCAGCAGCCCCGCTGTAGCGGGAGGGCGCGCAGATACGCAGTATTTT	CASSPAVAGGRADTQYF
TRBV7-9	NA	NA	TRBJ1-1	TGTGCCAGCAGTTTTAGGGACAATATGAAGACTTTCTTT	CASSFRDNMKTFF
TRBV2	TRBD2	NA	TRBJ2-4	TGTGCCAGCAGTCTGCTAGCGGGAGGCCCCATAGCCAAAAACATTCAGTACTTC	CASSLLAGGPIAKNIQYF
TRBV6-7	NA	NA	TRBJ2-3	TGTGCCAGCAGTTACTCGCGCGGGGAGTACACAGATACGCAGTATTTT	CASSYSRGEYTDTQYF
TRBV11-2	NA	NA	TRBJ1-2	TGTGCCAGCAGCTTAGATGGGGCCCCGAACTATGGCTACACCTTC	CASSLDGAPNYGYTF
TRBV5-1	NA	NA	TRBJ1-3	TGCGCCAGCAGCCGTGGGGCAGCCGTCTCTGGAAACACCATATATTTT	CASSRGAAVSGNTIYF
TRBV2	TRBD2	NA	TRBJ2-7	TGTGCCAGCAGTGATGGTAGCGGGGGGACCTACGAGCAGTACTTC	CASSDGSGGTYEQYF
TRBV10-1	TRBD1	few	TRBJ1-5	TGCGCCAGCAGCCCAGGACAGGGGGATCAGCCCCAGCATTTT	CASSPGQGDQPQHF
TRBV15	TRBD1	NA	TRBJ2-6	TGTGCCACCAGCAGGGGAACAGGGGCTGGGGCCAACGTCCTGACTTTC	CATSRGTGAGANVLTF
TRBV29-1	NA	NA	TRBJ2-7	TGCAGCGTTGGTCGTGGCAGGGCCTACGAGCAGTACTTC	CSVGRGRAYEQYF
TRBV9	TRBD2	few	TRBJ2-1	TGTGCCAGCAGCGATGCGGGACTAGCGTACAATGAGCAGTTCTTC	CASSDAGLAYNEQFF
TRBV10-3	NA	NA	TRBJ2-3	TGTGCCATCAGTGCGTACTCCCAATCAGATACGCAGTATTTT	CAISAYSQSDTQYF
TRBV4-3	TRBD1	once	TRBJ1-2	TGCGCCAGCAGCCAAGCAACAGGGGGGAATGGCTACACCTTC	CASSQATGGNGYTF
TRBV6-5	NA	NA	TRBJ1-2	TGTGCCAGCAGTTACGTGGAGGGCTACACCTTC	CASSYVEGYTF
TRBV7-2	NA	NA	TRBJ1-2	TGTGCCAGCAGCTTAGTAAGGGAGAGTGGCTACACCTTC	CASSLVRESGYTF
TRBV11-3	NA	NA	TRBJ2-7	TGTGCCAGCAGCTTCTCCTACAGCACCGAGCAGTACTTC	CASSFSYSTEQYF
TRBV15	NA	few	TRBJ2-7	TGTGCCACCAGCCCAGAACGGGACACCCTTTTGGGTGAGCAGTACTTC	CATSPERDTLLGEQYF
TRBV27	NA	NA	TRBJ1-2	TGTGCCAGCAGCCACACAGGCAGGGTGGCAGGCTACACCTTC	CASSHTGRVAGYTF
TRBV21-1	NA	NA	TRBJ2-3	TGTGCCAGCAGCAAAGGCCCCAACAGGGGTACGGGGCAGTATTTT	CASSKGPNRGTGQYF
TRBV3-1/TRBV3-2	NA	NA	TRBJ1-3	TGTGCCAGCAGCCATTCAGGTTCTGGAAACACCATATATTTT	CASSHSGSGNTIYF
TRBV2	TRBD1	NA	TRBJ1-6	TGTGCCAGCAGGGAAGACAGGGGGAGACATTCACCCCTCCACTTT	CASREDRGRHSPLHF
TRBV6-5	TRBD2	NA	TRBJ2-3	TGTGCCAGCAGTTACACGGGGGGGCCAGATACGCAGTATTTT	CASSYTGGPDTQYF
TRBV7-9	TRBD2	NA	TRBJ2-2	TGTGCCAGCAGTTTGGGGACTAGCGGAGACACCGGGGAGCTGTTTTTT	CASSLGTSGDTGELFF
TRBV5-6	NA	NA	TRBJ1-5	TGTGCCAGCAGCTTGGCCATCCAGGGTAATCAGCCCCAGCATTTT	CASSLAIQGNQPQHF
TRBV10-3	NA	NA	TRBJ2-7	TGTGCCAACTGGACAAGAGGACGCCTCCCCTACGAGCAGTACTTC	CANWTRGRLPYEQYF
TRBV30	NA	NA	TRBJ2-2	TGTGCCTGGAGTGTGAATAGAAACACCGGGGAGCTGTTTTTT	CAWSVNRNTGELFF
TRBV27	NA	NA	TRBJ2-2	TGTGCCAGCAGTTTACCCAGCGTTCCCGGGGAGCTGTTTTTT	CASSLPSVPGELFF
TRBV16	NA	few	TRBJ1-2	TGTGCCAGCAGCCACCCTAGCAATGGCTACACCTTC	CASSHPSNGYTF
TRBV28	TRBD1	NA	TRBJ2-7	TGTGCCAGCAGTTCCCGGGACAGGTCATACTACGAGCAGTACTTC	CASSSRDRSYYEQYF
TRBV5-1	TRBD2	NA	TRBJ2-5	TGCGCCAGCAGCTTGGCTGGGACTAGCGGGATGAGGACGGAGACCCAGTACTTC	CASSLAGTSGMRTETQYF
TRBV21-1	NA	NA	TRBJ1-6	TGTGTCCCAAGCAAATATGCTTCTACCTATAATTCACCCCTCCACTTT	CVPSKYASTYNSPLHF